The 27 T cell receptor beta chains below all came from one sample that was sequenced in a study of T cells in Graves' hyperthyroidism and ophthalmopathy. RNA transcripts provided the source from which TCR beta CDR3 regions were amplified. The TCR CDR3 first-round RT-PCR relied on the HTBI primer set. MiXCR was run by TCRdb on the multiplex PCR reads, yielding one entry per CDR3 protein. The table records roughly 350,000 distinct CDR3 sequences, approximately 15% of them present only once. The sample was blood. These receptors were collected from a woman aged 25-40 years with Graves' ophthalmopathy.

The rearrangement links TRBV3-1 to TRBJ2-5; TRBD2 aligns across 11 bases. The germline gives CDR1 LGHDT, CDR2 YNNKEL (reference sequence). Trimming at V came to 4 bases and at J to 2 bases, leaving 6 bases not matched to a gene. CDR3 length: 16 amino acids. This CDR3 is CASSPLTSGDQETQYF. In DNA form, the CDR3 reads TGTGCCAGCAGCCCACTGACTAGCGGGGATCAAGAGACCCAGTACTTC.

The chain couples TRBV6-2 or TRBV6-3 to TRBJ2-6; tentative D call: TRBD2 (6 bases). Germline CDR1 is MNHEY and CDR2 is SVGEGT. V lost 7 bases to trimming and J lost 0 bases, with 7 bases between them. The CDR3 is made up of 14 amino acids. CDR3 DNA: TGTGCCAGCACCGGGGGCTCTGGGGCCAACGTCCTGACTTTC. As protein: CASTGGSGANVLTF.

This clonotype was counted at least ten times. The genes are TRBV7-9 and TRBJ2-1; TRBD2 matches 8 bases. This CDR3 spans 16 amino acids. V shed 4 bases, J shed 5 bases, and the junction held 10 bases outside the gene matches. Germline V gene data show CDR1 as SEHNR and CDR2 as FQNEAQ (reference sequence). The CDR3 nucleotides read TGTGCCAGCAGCTCAACACGGGGGGGTTCGAACAATGAGCAGTTCTTC. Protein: CASSSTRGGSNNEQFF.

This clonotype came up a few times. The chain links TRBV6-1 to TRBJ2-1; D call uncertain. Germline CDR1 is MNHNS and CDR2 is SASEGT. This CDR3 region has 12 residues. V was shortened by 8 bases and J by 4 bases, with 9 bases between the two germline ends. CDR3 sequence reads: CASYMGYNEQFF. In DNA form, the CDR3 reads TGTGCCAGCTATATGGGATACAATGAGCAGTTCTTC.

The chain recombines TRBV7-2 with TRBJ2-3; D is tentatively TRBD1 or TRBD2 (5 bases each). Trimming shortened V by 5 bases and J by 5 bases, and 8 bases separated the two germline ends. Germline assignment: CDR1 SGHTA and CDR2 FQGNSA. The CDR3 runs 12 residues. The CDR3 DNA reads TGTGCCAGCAGCGGGGGTGGAGATACGCAGTATTTT. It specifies CASSGGGDTQYF. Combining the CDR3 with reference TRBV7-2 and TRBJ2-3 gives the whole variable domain GAGVSQSPSNKVTEKGKDVELRCDPISGHTALYWYRQSLGQGLEFLIYFQGNSAPDKSGLPSDRFSAERTGGSVSTLTIQRTQQEDSAVYLCASSGGGDTQYFGPGTRLTVL.

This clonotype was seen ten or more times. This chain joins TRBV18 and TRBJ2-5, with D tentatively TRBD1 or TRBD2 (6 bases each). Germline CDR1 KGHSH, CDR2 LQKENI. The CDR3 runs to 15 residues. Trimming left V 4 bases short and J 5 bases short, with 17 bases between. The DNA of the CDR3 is TGTGCCAGCTCACAACGTGACGGGGGCCCGGAGACCCAGTACTTC. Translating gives CASSQRDGGPETQYF.

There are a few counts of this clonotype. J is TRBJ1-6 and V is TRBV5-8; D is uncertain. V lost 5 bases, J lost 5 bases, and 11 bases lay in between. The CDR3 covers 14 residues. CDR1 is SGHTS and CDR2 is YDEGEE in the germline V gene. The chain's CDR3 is CASRQTSNNSPLHF. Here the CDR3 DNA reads TGTGCCAGCAGACAGACAAGTAATAATTCACCCCTCCACTTT.

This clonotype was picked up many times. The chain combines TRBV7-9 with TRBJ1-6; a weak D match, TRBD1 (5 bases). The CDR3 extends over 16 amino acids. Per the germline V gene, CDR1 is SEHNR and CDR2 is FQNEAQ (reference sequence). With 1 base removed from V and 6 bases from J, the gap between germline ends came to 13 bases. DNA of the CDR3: TGTGCCAGCAGCTTAGACCCGACGGGGCCTAATTCACCCCTCCACTTT. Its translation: CASSLDPTGPNSPLHF.

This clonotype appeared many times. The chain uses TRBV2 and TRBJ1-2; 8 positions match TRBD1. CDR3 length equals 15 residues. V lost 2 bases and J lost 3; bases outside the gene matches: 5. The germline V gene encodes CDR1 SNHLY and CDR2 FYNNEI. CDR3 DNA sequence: TGTGCCAGCAGTGAACGGGCAGGGGGCGACTATGGCTACACCTTC. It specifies CASSERAGGDYGYTF. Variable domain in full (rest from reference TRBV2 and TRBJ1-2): EPEVTQTPSHQVTQMGQEVILRCVPISNHLYFYWYRQILGQKVEFLVSFYNNEISEKSEIFDDQFSVERPDGSNFTLKIRSTKLEDSAMYFCASSERAGGDYGYTFGSGTRLTVV.

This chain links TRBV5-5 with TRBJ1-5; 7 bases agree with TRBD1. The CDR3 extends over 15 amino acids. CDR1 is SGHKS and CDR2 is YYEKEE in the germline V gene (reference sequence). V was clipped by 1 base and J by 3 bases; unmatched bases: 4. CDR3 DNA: TGTGCCAGCAGCTTGTATGGACAGGTCAATCAGCCCCAGCATTTT. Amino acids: CASSLYGQVNQPQHF.

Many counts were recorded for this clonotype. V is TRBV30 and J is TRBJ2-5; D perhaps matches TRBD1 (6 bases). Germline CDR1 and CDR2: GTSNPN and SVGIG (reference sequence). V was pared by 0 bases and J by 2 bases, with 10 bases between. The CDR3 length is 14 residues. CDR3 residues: CAWSVLRGQETQYF. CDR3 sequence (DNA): TGTGCCTGGAGTGTCCTGAGGGGGCAAGAGACCCAGTACTTC.

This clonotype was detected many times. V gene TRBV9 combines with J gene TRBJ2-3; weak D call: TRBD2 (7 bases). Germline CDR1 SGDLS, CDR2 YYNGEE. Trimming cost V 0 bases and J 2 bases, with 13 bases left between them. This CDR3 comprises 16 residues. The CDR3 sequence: CASSVGMGGPTDTQYF. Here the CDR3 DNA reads TGTGCCAGCAGCGTAGGGATGGGGGGGCCCACAGATACGCAGTATTTT.

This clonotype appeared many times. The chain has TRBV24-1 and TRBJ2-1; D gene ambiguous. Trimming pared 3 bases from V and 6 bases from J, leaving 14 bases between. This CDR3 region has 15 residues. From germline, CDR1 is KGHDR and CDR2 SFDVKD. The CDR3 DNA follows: TGTGCCACCAGTGATCAAACCGTAGGGTTCAATGAGCAGTTCTTC. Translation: CATSDQTVGFNEQFF.

The CDR3 nucleotides are TGTGCCACCAGCCCCCCTAGGTGGCTCGGCACTGAAGCTTTCTTT. This gives the protein CATSPPRWLGTEAFF. The gene calls are TRBV15 and TRBJ1-1; no clear D gene. CDR1 is LNHNV, CDR2 YYDKDF, per germline (reference sequence). The CDR3 spans 15 residues. V lost 5 bases and J lost 4, with 17 bases in between.

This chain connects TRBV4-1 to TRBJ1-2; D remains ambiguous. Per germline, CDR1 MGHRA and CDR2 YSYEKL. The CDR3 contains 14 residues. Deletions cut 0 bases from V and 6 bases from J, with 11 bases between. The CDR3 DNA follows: TGCGCCAGCAGCCAAGATCCTTTAAGACATGGCTACACCTTC. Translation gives CASSQDPLRHGYTF.

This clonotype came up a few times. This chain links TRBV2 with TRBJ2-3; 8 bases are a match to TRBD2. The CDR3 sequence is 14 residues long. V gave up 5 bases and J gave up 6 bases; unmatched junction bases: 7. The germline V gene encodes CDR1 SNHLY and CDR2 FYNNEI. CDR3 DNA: TGTGCCAGCAGTATACGGGGGGGCCAGGATACGCAGTATTTT. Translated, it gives CASSIRGGQDTQYF.

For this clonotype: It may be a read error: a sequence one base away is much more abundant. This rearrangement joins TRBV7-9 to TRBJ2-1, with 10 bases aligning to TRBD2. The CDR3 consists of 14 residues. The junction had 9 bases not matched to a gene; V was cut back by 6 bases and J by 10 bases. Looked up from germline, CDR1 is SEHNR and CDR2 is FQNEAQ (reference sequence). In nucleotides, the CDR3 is TGTGCCAGCAGTGTAGCGGGGGGCTCGTCCGAGCAGTTCTTC. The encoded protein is CASSVAGGSSEQFF.

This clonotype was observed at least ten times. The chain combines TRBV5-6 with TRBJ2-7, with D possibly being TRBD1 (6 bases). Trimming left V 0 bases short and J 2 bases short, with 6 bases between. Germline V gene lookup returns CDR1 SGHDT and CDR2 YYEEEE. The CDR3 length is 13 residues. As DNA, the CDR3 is TGTGCCAGCAGCTTGGGGGACACCTACGAGCAGTACTTC. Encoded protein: CASSLGDTYEQYF. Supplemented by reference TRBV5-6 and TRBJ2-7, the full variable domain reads DAGVTQSPTHLIKTRGQQVTLRCSPKSGHDTVSWYQQALGQGPQFIFQYYEEEERQRGNFPDRFSGHQFPNYSSELNVNALLLGDSALYLCASSLGDTYEQYFGPGTRLTVT.

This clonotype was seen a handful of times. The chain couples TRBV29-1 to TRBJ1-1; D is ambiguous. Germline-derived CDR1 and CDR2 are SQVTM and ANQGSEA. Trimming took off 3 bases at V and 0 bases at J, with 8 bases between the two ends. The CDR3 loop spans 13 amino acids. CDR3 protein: CSVERGMNTEAFF. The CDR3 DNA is TGCAGCGTTGAGCGCGGCATGAACACTGAAGCTTTCTTT.

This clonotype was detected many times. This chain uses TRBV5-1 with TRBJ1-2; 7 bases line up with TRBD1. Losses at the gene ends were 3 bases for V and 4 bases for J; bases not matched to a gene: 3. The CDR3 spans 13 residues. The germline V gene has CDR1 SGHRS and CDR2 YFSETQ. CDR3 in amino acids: CASSSGQRYGYTF. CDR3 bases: TGCGCCAGCAGCTCGGGACAGCGCTATGGCTACACCTTC.

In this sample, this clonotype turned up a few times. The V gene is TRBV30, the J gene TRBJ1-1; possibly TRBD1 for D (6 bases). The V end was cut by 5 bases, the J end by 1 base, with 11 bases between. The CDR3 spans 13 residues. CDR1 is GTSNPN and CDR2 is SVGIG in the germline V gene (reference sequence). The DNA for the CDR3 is TGTGCCTGGTTACAGGGCAGGAACACTGAAGCTTTCTTT. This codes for CAWLQGRNTEAFF.

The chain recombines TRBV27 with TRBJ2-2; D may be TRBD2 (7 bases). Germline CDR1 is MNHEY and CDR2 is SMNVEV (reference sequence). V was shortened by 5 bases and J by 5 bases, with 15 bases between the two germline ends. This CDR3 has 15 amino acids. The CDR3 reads CASSARRGGTGELFF. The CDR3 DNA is TGTGCCAGCAGTGCCCGCAGGGGAGGGACCGGGGAGCTGTTTTTT.

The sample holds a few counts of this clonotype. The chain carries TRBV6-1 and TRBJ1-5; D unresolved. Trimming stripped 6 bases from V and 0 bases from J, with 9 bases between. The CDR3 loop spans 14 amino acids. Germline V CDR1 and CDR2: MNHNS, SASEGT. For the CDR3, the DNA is TGTGCCAGCAGGCCCAACTATAGCAATCAGCCCCAGCATTTT. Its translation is CASRPNYSNQPQHF.

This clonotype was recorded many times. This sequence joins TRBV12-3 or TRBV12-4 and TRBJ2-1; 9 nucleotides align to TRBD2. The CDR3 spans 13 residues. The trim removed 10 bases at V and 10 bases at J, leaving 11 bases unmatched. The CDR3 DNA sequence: TGTGCCATCAGAAGCGTAGCGGGGGAAGAGCAGTTCTTC. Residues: CAIRSVAGEEQFF.

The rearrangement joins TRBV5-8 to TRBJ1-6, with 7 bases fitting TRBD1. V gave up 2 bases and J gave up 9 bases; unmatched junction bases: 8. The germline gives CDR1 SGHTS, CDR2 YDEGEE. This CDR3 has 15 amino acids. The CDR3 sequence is CASSLGRGIGSPLHF. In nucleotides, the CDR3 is TGTGCCAGCAGCTTAGGCAGGGGGATCGGTTCACCCCTCCACTTT.

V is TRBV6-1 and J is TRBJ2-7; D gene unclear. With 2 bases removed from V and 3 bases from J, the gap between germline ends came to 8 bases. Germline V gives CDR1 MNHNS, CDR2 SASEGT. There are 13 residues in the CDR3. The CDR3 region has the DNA TGTGCCAGCAGTGAATCGCAGATCTACGAGCAGTACTTC. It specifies CASSESQIYEQYF.

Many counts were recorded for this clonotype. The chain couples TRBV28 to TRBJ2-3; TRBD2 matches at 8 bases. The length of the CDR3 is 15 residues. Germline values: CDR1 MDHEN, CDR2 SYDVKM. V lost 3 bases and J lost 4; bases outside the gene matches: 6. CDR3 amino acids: CASSFTAGVPDTQYF. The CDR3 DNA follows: TGTGCCAGCAGTTTTACAGCGGGGGTTCCAGATACGCAGTATTTT.